These 24 T cell receptor beta chains were all obtained from the same sample, sequenced in a study of blood T cells in healthy people across ages. A sample-barcoded 5' primer and a J-beta primer mix were used in a second PCR of about 7 to 12 cycles. In TCRdb, the 5' RACE reads were re-called with MiXCR into one record per CDR3 protein. The profile covers 710,000 or so distinct CDR3 sequences, with about 20% appearing a single time and roughly 22% taken by the ten largest. Sequenced: blood. Source of these receptors: a man aged 65 to 85 in good health.

The chain recombines TRBV3-1 with TRBJ2-5, with 7 positions matching TRBD1. Matching the DNA end better, TRBJ2-7 makes the J call doubtful. This CDR3 is 15 amino acids long. The germline V gene has CDR1 LGHDT and CDR2 YNNKEL (reference sequence). The CDR3 loop reads CASSHLQGLSYEQYF. DNA for the CDR3: TGTGCCAGCAGCCATTTACAGGGGCTTTCCTACGAGCAGTACTTC.

This rearrangement joins TRBV3-1 to TRBJ2-1; 10 nucleotides match TRBD1. J was trimmed by 7 bases and V by 4 bases; bases with no gene match: 10. CDR3 length equals 16 residues. CDR1 is LGHDT and CDR2 is YNNKEL in the germline V gene (reference sequence). The CDR3 DNA reads as TGTGCCAGCAGCCTAAAGACAGGGGGCGCGGGTAATGAGCAGTTCTTC. This sequence encodes CASSLKTGGAGNEQFF.

This clonotype was detected only a few times. In DNA form, the CDR3 reads TGTGCCAGCAGTGAAGGACGTAATGCCAAAAACATTCAGTACTTC. Residues: CASSEGRNAKNIQYF. This sequence joins TRBV2 and TRBJ2-4; D remains ambiguous. Germline CDR1 is SNHLY and CDR2 is FYNNEI. Trimming cost V 1 base and J 1 base, with 8 bases left between them. This CDR3 comprises 15 residues. The whole variable domain, filled in from reference TRBV2 and TRBJ2-4, reads EPEVTQTPSHQVTQMGQEVILRCVPISNHLYFYWYRQILGQKVEFLVSFYNNEISEKSEIFDDQFSVERPDGSNFTLKIRSTKLEDSAMYFCASSEGRNAKNIQYFGAGTRLSVL.

This rearrangement joins TRBV28 to TRBJ2-1, with TRBD1 matching over 8 bases. Per germline, CDR1 MDHEN and CDR2 SYDVKM. The CDR3 totals 15 residues. V lost 5 bases, J lost 7 bases, and 10 bases stayed unmatched. DNA for the CDR3: TGTGCCAGCAGTCCCATCGACAGGGGTTGGAATGAGCAGTTCTTC. Residues: CASSPIDRGWNEQFF.

The rearrangement uses TRBV6-5 and TRBJ2-2; no firm D call. Trimming removed 8 bases at V and 6 bases at J, with 16 bases between. The germline V gene has CDR1 MNHEY and CDR2 SVGAGI. The CDR3 length is 14 residues. The CDR3 nucleotides are TGTGCCAGCCGTGACCCATTCAGGTCCGGGGAGCTGTTTTTT. Translating it yields CASRDPFRSGELFF.

The chain uses TRBV20-1 and TRBJ2-3, with D tentatively TRBD2 (7 bases). Looked up from germline, CDR1 is DFQATT and CDR2 is SNEGSKA (reference sequence). The CDR3 has 16 amino acids. Between the trimmed V and J ends, which lost 6 bases and 0 bases, there was a span of 19 bases. The CDR3 coding sequence is TGCAGTGCCTCGAGGGGAGGGACAACTAGCACAGATACGCAGTATTTT. This gives the protein CSASRGGTTSTDTQYF.

The V gene is TRBV20-1, the J gene TRBJ2-3; no clear D gene. The length of the CDR3 is 14 residues. Per germline, CDR1 DFQATT and CDR2 SNEGSKA (reference sequence). V dropped 5 bases and J dropped 0 bases, with 12 bases sitting between them. The CDR3 region has the DNA TGCAGTGCTGACGGAGCCTCTAGCACAGATACGCAGTATTTT. Protein product: CSADGASSTDTQYF.

V is TRBV3-1 and J is TRBJ2-7, with TRBD2 identical over 7 bases. The CDR3 contains 15 residues. Germline CDR1 and CDR2: LGHDT and YNNKEL (reference sequence). The V segment lost 1 base and the J segment 2 bases; nucleotides outside the gene matches: 5. The CDR3 DNA sequence: TGTGCCAGCAGCCAAGCGCCTAGCGGAACCTACGAGCAGTACTTC. This sequence encodes CASSQAPSGTYEQYF.

The chain is built from TRBV10-1 and TRBJ1-4; a possible D gene is TRBD1 (5 bases). CDR1 and CDR2 (germline): WNHNN, SYGVQD (reference sequence). This CDR3 has 14 amino acids. The V gene lost 5 bases and the J gene lost 9 bases, with 16 bases spanning the gap. The CDR3 sequence is CASSKDSNVKKLFF. CDR3 nucleotide sequence: TGCGCCAGCAGTAAAGACAGCAACGTGAAAAAACTGTTTTTT.

In this sample, this clonotype turned up a few times. This chain uses TRBV20-1 with TRBJ2-1; 14 bases are a match to TRBD2. The CDR3 is made up of 15 amino acids. V was clipped by 5 bases and J by 8 bases; unmatched bases: 8. The V gene's germline CDR1 is DFQATT and CDR2 SNEGSKA (reference sequence). In nucleotides, the CDR3 is TGCAGTGCTCCACAGACTAGCGGGAGGGCCGATGAGCAGTTCTTC. Translated: CSAPQTSGRADEQFF.

This clonotype was detected a few times. The chain couples TRBV12-3 or TRBV12-4 to TRBJ1-5; D gene unclear. V shed 5 bases and J shed 7 bases, with 12 bases lying between them. The CDR3 has 13 residues. The CDR3 here is CASSPILVQPQHF. CDR3 bases: TGTGCCAGCAGTCCTATTCTCGTACAGCCCCAGCATTTT.

As concerns this clonotype: A much larger clone is a single base away; this may be a read error. This chain links TRBV29-1 with TRBJ2-1; TRBD2 is a possible D gene (5 bases). The CDR3 consists of 12 residues. Trimming took 4 bases from V and 9 from J, leaving 13 bases between them. Germline CDR1 SQVTM, CDR2 ANQGSEA. Here the CDR3 DNA reads TGCAGCGTTGGACGGGGTGCGAGTGAGCAGTTCTTC. Protein sequence: CSVGRGASEQFF.

V gene TRBV12-3 or TRBV12-4 combines with J gene TRBJ1-1, with D maybe TRBD1 (6 bases). V was shortened by 6 bases and J by 2 bases, with 19 bases between the two germline ends. This CDR3 contains 16 residues. The CDR3 DNA is TGTGCCAGCAGGACCCTTTTAGGACAGTTCAACACTGAAGCTTTCTTT. It translates to CASRTLLGQFNTEAFF.

V gene TRBV6-1 combines with J gene TRBJ1-1; no firm D call. V was cut by 8 bases and J by 0 bases, with 10 bases left in between. Germline lookup yields CDR1 MNHNS and CDR2 SASEGT. This CDR3 region has 13 residues. Written as DNA, the CDR3 is TGTGCCAGCGTACAGCTAATGAACACTGAAGCTTTCTTT. Translating it yields CASVQLMNTEAFF.

The chain recombines TRBV28 with TRBJ1-1, with 8 bases aligning to TRBD1. CDR3 length: 14 amino acids. Germline values: CDR1 MDHEN, CDR2 SYDVKM. With 7 bases clipped from V and 2 bases from J, the junction kept 6 bases outside the gene matches. The CDR3 sequence is CASIWTGSNTEAFF. For the CDR3, the DNA is TGTGCCAGCATTTGGACAGGGAGCAACACTGAAGCTTTCTTT.

The V and J genes are TRBV5-1 and TRBJ2-5, with a tentative D call TRBD1 (6 bases). The V end lost 5 bases, the J end lost 4 bases, and 18 bases lay between the germline ends. The germline V gene has CDR1 SGHRS and CDR2 YFSETQ. CDR3 length equals 15 residues. The CDR3 DNA is TGCGCCAGCAGTGCTGGATCAGGGGCGGGAGAGACCCAGTACTTC. Its protein product is CASSAGSGAGETQYF.

This clonotype was recorded once. This sequence joins TRBV7-2 and TRBJ2-5; D is undetermined. The end of the DNA aligns better with TRBJ2-7, so the J call may be wrong. The CDR3 is made up of 14 amino acids. Germline V gives CDR1 SGHTA, CDR2 FQGNSA. The CDR3 DNA reads as TGTGCCAGCAGCTTAGTTAGCAGCTCCCACGAGCAGTACGTC. It is translated as CASSLVSSSHEQYV.

This clonotype turned up a few times. The gene calls are TRBV20-1 and TRBJ1-4; D gene ambiguous. The V end lost 5 bases, the J end lost 4 bases, and 5 bases lay between the germline ends. The CDR3 extends over 11 amino acids. Germline V gives CDR1 DFQATT, CDR2 SNEGSKA (reference sequence). CDR3 in DNA: TGCAGTGCTGGGATTAATGAAAAACTGTTTTTT. It specifies CSAGINEKLFF.

This clonotype was observed a few times. J is TRBJ2-3 and V is TRBV29-1; 7 nucleotides align to TRBD2. The germline CDR1 and CDR2 sequences are SQVTM and ANQGSEA. The CDR3 length is 12 residues. Trimming cost V 4 bases and J 10 bases; bases outside gene matches: 8. CDR3 coding DNA: TGCAGCGTTGGACTAGCCCCCCGATCGCAGTATTTT. Its protein product is CSVGLAPRSQYF.

The gene calls are TRBV4-1 and TRBJ2-3; the match to TRBD2 covers 9 bases. J was trimmed by 4 bases and V by 4 bases; bases with no gene match: 12. Germline V gives CDR1 MGHRA, CDR2 YSYEKL. The CDR3 covers 17 residues. CDR3 bases: TGCGCCAGCAGCCGCGGTGGAATAGCGGGAGTTGCAGATACGCAGTATTTT. Amino acid sequence: CASSRGGIAGVADTQYF.

For this clonotype: One junction end does not reproduce the germline sequence, and a read error may be involved. The chain combines TRBV4-3 with TRBJ2-3; no clear D. Germline V gene lookup returns CDR1 LGHNA and CDR2 YSLEER. The CDR3 spans 13 residues. The CDR3 reads CAGSQEMSDTQYF. Here the CDR3 DNA reads TGCGCCGGCAGCCAAGAGATGTCAGATACGCAGTATTTT.

This clonotype was counted once. This chain joins TRBV2 and TRBJ2-7, with D perhaps matching TRBD1 (6 bases). Germline V gene sequence: CDR1 SNHLY, CDR2 FYNNEI. Trimming removed 7 bases at V and 2 bases at J, with 12 bases between. CDR3 size: 13 residues. CDR3 loop: CASNEDRAYEQYF. CDR3 bases: TGTGCCAGCAATGAGGACAGAGCCTACGAGCAGTACTTC.

This sequence joins TRBV4-3 and TRBJ2-7, with D unresolved. Germline V lookup: CDR1 LGHNA, CDR2 YSLEER. CDR3 length: 18 amino acids. This chain's CDR3 is CASSQSRCPFSSSYEQCV. The CDR3 DNA follows: TGCGCCAGCAGCCAGTCCCGATGCCCCTTCTCCAGCTCCTACGAGCAGTGCGTC.

This clonotype was observed a few times. The V and J genes are TRBV28 and TRBJ1-5; D uncertain. The V end was cut by 6 bases, the J end by 8 bases, with 20 bases between. CDR3 length equals 15 residues. Germline CDR1 is MDHEN and CDR2 is SYDVKM. CDR3 residues: CASSYDAVNWEPQHF. Written as DNA, the CDR3 is TGTGCCAGCAGCTATGACGCCGTGAATTGGGAGCCCCAGCATTTT.